The clone carrying this T cell receptor (beta chain) came up a few times. Its specificity is unknown. This CDR3 contains 13 residues. V was trimmed by 3 bases and J by 7 bases, leaving 9 bases between them. From germline, CDR1 is KGHSH and CDR2 LQKENI. This specimen comes from a study of cytomegalovirus exposure and HLA in healthy donors. The study, taken as a whole, reports: There were some public TCRs occurring in many donors, but most TCR sequences were rare.

Use of 60 Vbeta and 13 Jbeta primers characterized the PCR. Some clones are missing from TCRdb's copy, which holds only in-frame ones; the method was immunoSEQ multiplex PCR. The table shows roughly 120,000 clones, with 75% to 85% occurring only once. This rearrangement joins TRBV18 to TRBJ2-2; D perhaps matches TRBD2 (5 bases). The sequence was obtained from a man aged 25 to 40 in good health and CMV-seropositive. The sample taken for sequencing was PBMCs. CDR3 loop: CASSPAEVGELFF. In DNA form, the CDR3 reads TGTGCCAGCTCACCTGCGGAGGTCGGGGAGCTGTTTTTT.